This T cell receptor (beta chain) stems from a study of shared clonotypes between healthy human individuals. Overall study: Used for every donor were three CD4 naive, three CD4 memory, two CD8 naive and one CD8 memory plate. Notes on the study in general: Sampling included only blood; tissue repertoires likely differ. Across subsets, estimated richness was generally greater for naive than for memory populations. When compared with the clonotypes that were shared by all four sorted-subset donors, the non-shared clonotypes turned out to have lower generation probabilities.

This clone was observed at least ten times. The antigen remains unidentified. Profiling relied on immunoSEQ multiplex PCR, and the TCRdb table lists in-frame clones only, not all of them. The repertoire consists of over 700,000 clones, with over 55% occurring once and the leading ten covering less than 2%. The clonotype was recovered from a woman aged 25 to 39 in good health. Sequenced material: memory CD4+ T cells sorted from blood. The subset was: CD45RA-negative fraction.

The CDR3 loop is CASSLTVNTEAFF. CDR3 DNA: TGTGCCAGCAGCCTAACAGTGAACACTGAAGCTTTCTTT. V gene TRBV5-4 combines with J gene TRBJ1-1; D gene uncertain. Germline V gene data show CDR1 as SGHNT and CDR2 as YYREEE (reference sequence). The CDR3 contains 13 residues. V gave up 4 bases and J gave up 0 bases, with 7 bases separating them.